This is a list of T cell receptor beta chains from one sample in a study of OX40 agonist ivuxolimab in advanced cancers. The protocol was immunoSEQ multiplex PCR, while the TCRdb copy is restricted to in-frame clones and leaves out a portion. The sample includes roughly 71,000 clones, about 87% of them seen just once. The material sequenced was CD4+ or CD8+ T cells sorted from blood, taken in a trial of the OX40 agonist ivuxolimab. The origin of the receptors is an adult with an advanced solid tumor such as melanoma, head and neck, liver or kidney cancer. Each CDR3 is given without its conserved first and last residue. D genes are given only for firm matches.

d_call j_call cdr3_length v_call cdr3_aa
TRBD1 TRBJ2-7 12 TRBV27 ASSLGTGSNEQY
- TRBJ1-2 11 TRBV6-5 ASSSRGGSGYT
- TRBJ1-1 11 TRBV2 ASSGGGNTEAF
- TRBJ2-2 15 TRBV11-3 ASSLEIVGGNTGELF
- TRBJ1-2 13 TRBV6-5 ASSYSGRRSAGYT
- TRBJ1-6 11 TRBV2 ASSQQGNSPLH
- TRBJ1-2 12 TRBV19 ASTLSTNNYGYT
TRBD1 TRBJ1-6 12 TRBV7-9 ASSRGQDRSPLH
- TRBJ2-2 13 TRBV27 ASSLQALNTGELF
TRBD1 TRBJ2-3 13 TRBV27 ASSLGTGPTDTQY